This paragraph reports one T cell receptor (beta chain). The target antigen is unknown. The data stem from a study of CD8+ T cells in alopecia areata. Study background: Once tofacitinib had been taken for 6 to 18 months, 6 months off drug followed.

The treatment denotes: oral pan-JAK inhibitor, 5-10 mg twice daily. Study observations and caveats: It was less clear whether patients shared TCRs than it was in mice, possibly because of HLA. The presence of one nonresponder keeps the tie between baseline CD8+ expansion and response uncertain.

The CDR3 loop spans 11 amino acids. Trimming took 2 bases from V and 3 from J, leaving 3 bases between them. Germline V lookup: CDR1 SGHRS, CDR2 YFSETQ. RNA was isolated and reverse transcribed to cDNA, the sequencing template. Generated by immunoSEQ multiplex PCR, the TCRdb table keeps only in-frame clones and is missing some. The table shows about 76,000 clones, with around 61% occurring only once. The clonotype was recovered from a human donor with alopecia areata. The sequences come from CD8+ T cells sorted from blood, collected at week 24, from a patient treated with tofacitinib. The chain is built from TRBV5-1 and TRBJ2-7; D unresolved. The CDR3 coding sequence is TGCGCCAGCAGCTTAAACTACGAGCAGTACTTC. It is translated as CASSLNYEQYF.